This T cell receptor (beta chain) was recovered during a study of identical twins (dated by TCRdb to between 2015 and 2016). Background for the entire study: The study deep-sequenced TCR alpha and beta repertoires from monozygotic twins, unrelated adults of various ages and cord blood to test whether fetal clonotypes persist. To rule out contamination, replicate twin experiments were performed at different times with different library preparation protocols.

As for this clonotype: Its antigen is still unknown. No much larger clone exists at a distance of one base, and base qualities are not known.

Reading the germline V gene (reference sequence) gives CDR1 PRHDT and CDR2 FYEKMQ. The germline ends are 13 bases apart after V is trimmed by 4 bases and J by 0 bases. Its CDR3 holds 15 amino acids, cysteine through phenylalanine. Left in the record is the CDR3 DNA by itself, 45 bases read in frame from the first base. Library prep was done by 5' RACE. Sequencing was carried out with an Illumina HiSeq 2000. A universal primer binding site was added through template switching, and the final cDNA carried a unique molecular identifier so that TCR cDNA molecules could be counted accurately. Specific primers in the conserved constant-segment region were used to synthesize first-strand cDNA for the TCR alpha and beta chains. Each cDNA library was double barcoded, with a SMART-Mk sample barcode plus Illumina barcodes, to control for contamination. TruSeq adapter sequences, together with Illumina sample barcodes, were added in two successive PCR steps. Sequencing of the TCR alpha and beta cDNA libraries was done on the Illumina HiSeq platform using custom primers. The study's own analysis went as follows. Raw reads were processed with MiGEC to extract unique molecular identifiers, and MiXCR was used to determine CDR3 positions. Recombination models were inferred per individual with the repgenHMM and IGoR tools using an EM algorithm. Shared clonotype analysis was performed with the tcR package in R, normalizing sharing by the product of cloneset sizes. To study raw recombination free of thymic and clonal selection effects, out-of-frame nonproductive sequences were analyzed. The public reads were quality trimmed at Q25 with fastp and then assembled into clones with MiXCR by TCRdb, keeping productive beta chains. Entries that share a CDR3 protein sequence are merged under the most common genes and DNA. The V and J calls follow TCRdb's processing rather than the paper's. The sample table lists 750,000 to 950,000 distinct CDR3 sequences, 9% to 15% of them with a count of one. Roughly 1.5% of the sample is taken by the ten largest.

The study at large found these results: Because the same donors could not be followed over many years, the conclusions depended on cross-sectional statistical analysis. Recombination models systematically underestimated out-of-frame TCR alpha sharing in monozygotic twins but agreed with sharing between unrelated individuals. Zero-insertion analyses could be partly confounded by invariant T cells such as MAIT and iNKT, though diverse VJ usage argued against such confounding for most clonotypes. Compared with coincidental sharing between unrelated individuals, an excess of low generation-probability sequences was observed among out-of-frame TCR alpha sequences shared between twins. Fewer insertions were carried by abundant cord blood beta clonotypes, a similar but weaker trend appeared in young adult naive repertoires, and no such trend appeared in memory repertoires. The excess sharing between twins in beta out-of-frame sequences was weaker because fewer shared sequences reduced the signal-to-noise ratio.

All donors were healthy Caucasians. Three pairs of female monozygotic twins, all aged roughly 18 to 29 years, were included in the twin cohort. Peripheral blood mononuclear cells were used as the source from which RNA for TCR libraries was isolated. In addition, the sample was reused for a study of yellow fever vaccine responses in identical twins. According to the second study: The authors reported that the T cell response to vaccination in identical twins appeared partly convergent and partly personalized. In the study, vaccine-responding T cell clones were precisely tracked in identical twins.

Sequenced input: PBMCs. This receptor was obtained from a woman aged 18-35 years in good health. The V and J segments used are TRBV13 and TRBJ2-7; the D segment could be TRBD2, given 6 matching bases. The DNA sequence reads TGTGCCAGCAGCTCTGGTGGAGGGAGCTCCTACGAGCAGTACTTC. The translation is CASSSGGGSSYEQYF.